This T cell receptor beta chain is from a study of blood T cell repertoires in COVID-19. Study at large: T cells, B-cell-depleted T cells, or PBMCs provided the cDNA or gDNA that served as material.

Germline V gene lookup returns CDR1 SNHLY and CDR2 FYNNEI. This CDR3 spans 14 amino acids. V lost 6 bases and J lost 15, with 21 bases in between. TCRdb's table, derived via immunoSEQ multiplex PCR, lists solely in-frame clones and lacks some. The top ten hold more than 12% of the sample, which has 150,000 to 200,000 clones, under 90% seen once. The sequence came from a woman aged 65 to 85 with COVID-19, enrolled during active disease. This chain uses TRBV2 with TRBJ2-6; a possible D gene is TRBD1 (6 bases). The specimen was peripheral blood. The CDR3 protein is CASRRTYITGYLTF. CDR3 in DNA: TGTGCCAGCAGGCGTACCTATATAACAGGGTACCTGACTTTC.